Listed here are 8 T cell receptor beta chains from one sample, sequenced in a study of vaccination and CD4 T cells after COVID-19. Their antigen targets remain unknown. Oncomine TCR Beta short-read sequencing was applied to DNA from cultured CD4+ T cells. TCRdb reprocessed the PCR reads via MiXCR and lists one record per CDR3 protein. The table lists more than 10,000 distinct CDR3 sequences, 73% of them singletons, with 7.7% in the top ten. Treatment here: approximately 9-day PBMC culture with coronavirus spike peptide pools or control peptides (ViraFEST assay). Specimen: CD4+ T cells from blood, cultured in vitro. These receptors were collected from a human donor who had recovered from COVID-19.

This clonotype has a handful of counts. The gene calls are TRBV10-1 and TRBJ2-5; TRBD2 agrees at 9 bases. With V trimmed by 9 bases and J by 2 bases, 1 base remained unmatched. CDR3 length: 12 amino acids. Germline V gene lookup returns CDR1 WNHNN and CDR2 SYGVQD (reference sequence). For the CDR3, the DNA is TGCGCCAGAAGCGGGAGGCAAGAGACCCAGTACTTC. Protein: CARSGRQETQYF.

This chain joins TRBV7-2 and TRBJ1-5, with D possibly matching TRBD1 (5 bases). With 0 bases removed from V and 7 bases from J, the gap between germline ends came to 10 bases. Germline CDR1 is SGHTA and CDR2 is FQGNSA. The CDR3 spans 14 residues. DNA of the CDR3: TGTGCCAGCAGCTTAGCAGGGACTGGGCAGCCCCAGCATTTT. Residues: CASSLAGTGQPQHF. The full variable domain, rest sourced from reference TRBV7-2 and TRBJ1-5, is GAGVSQSPSNKVTEKGKDVELRCDPISGHTALYWYRQSLGQGLEFLIYFQGNSAPDKSGLPSDRFSAERTGGSVSTLTIQRTQQEDSAVYLCASSLAGTGQPQHFGDGTRLSIL.

CDR3 DNA: TGTGCCAGCAGCTTGACAGGGGCCTACGAGCAGTACTTC. This translates into CASSLTGAYEQYF. The V call is TRBV7-2, the J call TRBJ2-7, with TRBD1 matching over 8 bases. This CDR3 comprises 13 residues. Germline V gives CDR1 SGHTA, CDR2 FQGNSA. J gave up 2 bases and V 3 bases, and 0 bases lay outside the gene matches.

This chain joins TRBV23-1 and TRBJ1-2; D remains ambiguous. TRBV23-1 is an ORF for which the function is uncertain. This CDR3 region has 10 residues. Trimming shortened V by 5 bases and J by 7 bases, and 5 bases separated the two germline ends. As DNA, the CDR3 is TGCGCCAGCAGTGACTGTGGCTACACCTTC. Translation gives CASSDCGYTF.

The chain joins TRBV2 to TRBJ1-1, with 7 bases lining up with TRBD1. The V segment lost 5 bases and the J segment 4 bases; nucleotides outside the gene matches: 7. Germline lookup yields CDR1 SNHLY and CDR2 FYNNEI. This CDR3 spans 14 amino acids. CDR3 coding DNA: TGTGCCAGCAGTCAACAGGGGCGGGGCACTGAAGCTTTCTTT. Translating it yields CASSQQGRGTEAFF.

This clonotype was observed a single time. The chain joins TRBV7-2 to TRBJ2-5; D remains ambiguous. Per the germline V gene, CDR1 is SGHTA and CDR2 is FQGNSA. This CDR3 has 14 residues. Trimming took 4 bases from V and 1 from J, leaving 10 bases between them. The CDR3 coding sequence is TGTGCCAGCAGCTATAGGTTCCCCCAAGAGACCCAGTACTTC. Protein: CASSYRFPQETQYF.

This chain connects TRBV15 to TRBJ2-5; 8 positions agree with TRBD1. Trimming at V came to 2 bases and at J to 5 bases, leaving 7 bases not matched to a gene. Germline V gene data show CDR1 as LNHNV and CDR2 as YYDKDF (reference sequence). The CDR3 has 15 residues. The chain's CDR3 is CATSRTDREGETQYF. CDR3 sequence (DNA): TGTGCCACCAGCAGAACGGACAGGGAAGGGGAGACCCAGTACTTC.

The J gene is TRBJ1-4, the V gene TRBV20-1; 7 nucleotides match TRBD1. This CDR3 has 13 residues. Germline assignment: CDR1 DFQATT and CDR2 SNEGSKA (reference sequence). Trimming at V came to 0 bases and at J to 14 bases, leaving 9 bases not matched to a gene. In DNA form, the CDR3 reads TGCAGTGCTAGAGATGTACAGGGGAGCGGGCTGTTTTTT. Protein product: CSARDVQGSGLFF.